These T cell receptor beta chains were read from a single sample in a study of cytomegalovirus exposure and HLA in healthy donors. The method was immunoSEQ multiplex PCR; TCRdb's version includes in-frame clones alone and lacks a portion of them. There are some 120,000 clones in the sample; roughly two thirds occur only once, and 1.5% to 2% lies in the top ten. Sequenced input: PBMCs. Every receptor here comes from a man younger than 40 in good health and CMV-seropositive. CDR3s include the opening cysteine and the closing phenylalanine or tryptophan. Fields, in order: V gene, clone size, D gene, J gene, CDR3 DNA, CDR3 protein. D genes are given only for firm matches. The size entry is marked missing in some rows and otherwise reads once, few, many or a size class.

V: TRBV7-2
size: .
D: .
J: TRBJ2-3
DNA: TGTGCCAGCAGCTTAGAGGGGACGCAGTATTTT
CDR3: CASSLEGTQYF

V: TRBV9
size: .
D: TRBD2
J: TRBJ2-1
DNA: TGTGCCAGCAGCGTAGGACTAGCGGAGTACAATGAGCAGTTCTTC
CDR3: CASSVGLAEYNEQFF

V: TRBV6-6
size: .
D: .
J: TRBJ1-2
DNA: TGTGCCAGCAGACGGGGGGACTATGGCTATACCTTC
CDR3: CASRRGDYGYTF

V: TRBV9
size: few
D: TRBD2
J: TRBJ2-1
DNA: TGTGCCAGCAGCGTAGTGGCACTAGCGGGAGGAGATGAGCAGTTCTTC
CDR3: CASSVVALAGGDEQFF

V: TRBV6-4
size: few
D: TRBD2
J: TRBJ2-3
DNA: TGTGCCAGCAGTGTTGGACTAGCGGGAGCGTCAGATACGCAGTATTTT
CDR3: CASSVGLAGASDTQYF

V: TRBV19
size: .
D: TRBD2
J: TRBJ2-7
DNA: TGTGCCAGTAGTATAGGGGACTATATGGACGAGCAGTACTTC
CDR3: CASSIGDYMDEQYF

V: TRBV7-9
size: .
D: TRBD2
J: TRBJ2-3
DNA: TGTGCCAGCAGCTCCAAGCGGGAGGTGGCAGATACGCAGTATTTT
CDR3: CASSSKREVADTQYF

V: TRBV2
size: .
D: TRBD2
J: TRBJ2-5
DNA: TGTGCCAGCAGTGATAGCGGGATTATGGAAGAGACCCAGTACTTC
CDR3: CASSDSGIMEETQYF

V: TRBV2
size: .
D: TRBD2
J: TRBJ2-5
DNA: TGTGCCAGCTTGGGACTAGCGGGACGCCGTGAGACCCAGTACTTC
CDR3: CASLGLAGRRETQYF

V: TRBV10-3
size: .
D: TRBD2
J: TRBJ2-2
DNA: TGTGCCATCAGGCCTACTAGCGGGACGAACACCGGGGAGCTGTTTTTT
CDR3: CAIRPTSGTNTGELFF

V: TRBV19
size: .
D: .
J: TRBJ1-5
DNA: TGTGCCAGTAGTAAGGACAGATTCAATCAGCCCCAGCATTTT
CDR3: CASSKDRFNQPQHF

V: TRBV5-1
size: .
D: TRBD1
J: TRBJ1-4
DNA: TGCGCCAGCAGCTTGGGGGACAGGGGGCCTGAAAAACTGTTTTTT
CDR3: CASSLGDRGPEKLFF

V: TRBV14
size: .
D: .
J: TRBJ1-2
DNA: TGTGCCAGCAGCCAATCTCTCCGAGGGTATGGCTACACCTTC
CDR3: CASSQSLRGYGYTF

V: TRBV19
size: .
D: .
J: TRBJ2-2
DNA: TGTGCCAGTACCAAGGGGCACGGGGAGCTGTTTTTT
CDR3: CASTKGHGELFF

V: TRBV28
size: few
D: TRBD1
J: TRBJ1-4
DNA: TGTGCCAGCAGGGCGACAGGGTCGAGTGAAAAACTGTTTTTT
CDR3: CASRATGSSEKLFF

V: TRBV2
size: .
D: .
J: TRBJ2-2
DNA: TGTGCCAGCAGCCGAGAGGGCGGGGAGCTGTTTTTT
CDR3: CASSREGGELFF

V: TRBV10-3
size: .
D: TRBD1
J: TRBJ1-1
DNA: TGTGCCATCAGGACAGGGGTCACTGAAGCTTTCTTT
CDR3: CAIRTGVTEAFF

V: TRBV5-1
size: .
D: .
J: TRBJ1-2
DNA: TGCGCCAGCAGCCTACGACAGGCCTATGGCTACACCTTC
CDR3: CASSLRQAYGYTF

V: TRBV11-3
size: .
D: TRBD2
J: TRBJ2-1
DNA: TGTGCCAGCAGCTTAGATCCTAGCGGGAGTCTTGGGAATGAGCAGTTCTTC
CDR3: CASSLDPSGSLGNEQFF

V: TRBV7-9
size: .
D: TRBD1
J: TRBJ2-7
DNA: TGTGCCAGCAGCCCCGGATCAGACAGGGGACACGAGCAGTACTTC
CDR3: CASSPGSDRGHEQYF

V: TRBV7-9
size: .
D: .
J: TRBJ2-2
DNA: TGTGCCAGCAGCTTGGGGGGCCGTGGACTAGTTAACACCGGGGAGCTGTTTTTT
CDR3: CASSLGGRGLVNTGELFF

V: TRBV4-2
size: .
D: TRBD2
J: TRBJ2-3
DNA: TGTGCCAGCAGCCAAGAGGGGACGCCGCGGGAGTGGAGCACAGATACGCAGTATTTT
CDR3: CASSQEGTPREWSTDTQYF

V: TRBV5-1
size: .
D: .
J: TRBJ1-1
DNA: TGCGCCAGCAGCCTGGGAAGAATAACAGGGTTCACTGAAGCTTTCTTT
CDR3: CASSLGRITGFTEAFF

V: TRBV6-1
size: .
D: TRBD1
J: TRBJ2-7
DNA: TGTGCCAGCAGTACCTGGGACAGGGGGATTTACGAGCAGTACTTC
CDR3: CASSTWDRGIYEQYF

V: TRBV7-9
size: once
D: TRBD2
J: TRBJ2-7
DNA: TGTGCCAGCAGCTTAAGCCTAGCGGTCCCGCCCTACGAGCAGTACTTC
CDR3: CASSLSLAVPPYEQYF

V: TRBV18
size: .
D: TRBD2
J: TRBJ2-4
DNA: TGTGCCAGCTCACCACTAGCGGGAGGGGTCAAAAACATTCAGTACTTC
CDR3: CASSPLAGGVKNIQYF

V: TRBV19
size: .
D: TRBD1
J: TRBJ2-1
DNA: TGTGCCAGTACCCTCGGGACAGGGAGTTACAATGAGCAGTTCTTC
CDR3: CASTLGTGSYNEQFF

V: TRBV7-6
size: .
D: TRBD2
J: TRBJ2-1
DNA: TGTGCCAGCAGCTTTGGGACTAGCTCTGAGCAGTTCTTC
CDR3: CASSFGTSSEQFF

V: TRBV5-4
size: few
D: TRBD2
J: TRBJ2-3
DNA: TGTGCCAGCAGCCCTGGGACTAGGGGCACAGATACGCAGTATTTT
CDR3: CASSPGTRGTDTQYF

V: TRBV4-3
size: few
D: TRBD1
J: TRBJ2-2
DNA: TGCGCCAGCAGCCTCCGGGACAGGGGGTTGACCGGGGAGCTGTTTTTT
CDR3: CASSLRDRGLTGELFF

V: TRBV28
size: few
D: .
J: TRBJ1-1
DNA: TGTGCCAGCGTCCCTTTGGCCAGTCCCCTTCCCGCTGAAGCTTTCTTT
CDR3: CASVPLASPLPAEAFF

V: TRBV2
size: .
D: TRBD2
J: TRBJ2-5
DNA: TGTGCCAGCAGTGAGGATGCGGGAGGGGGGGAGACCCAGTACTTC
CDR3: CASSEDAGGGETQYF

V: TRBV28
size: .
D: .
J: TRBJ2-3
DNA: TGTGCCAGCGCAAAGTTCGGAGATACGCAGTATTTT
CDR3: CASAKFGDTQYF

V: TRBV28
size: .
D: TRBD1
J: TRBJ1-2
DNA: TGTGCCACAGGCTCCGGGACAGTGATTTTTAACTATGGCTACACCTTC
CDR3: CATGSGTVIFNYGYTF

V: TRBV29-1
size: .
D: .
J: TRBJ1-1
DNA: TGCAGCGTTGAACAGGGGATAAACACTGAAGCTTTCTTT
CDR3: CSVEQGINTEAFF